The 27 T cell receptor beta chains below come from one sample, sequenced in a study of T cell responses to AZD1222 COVID-19 vaccine. Sequenced by immunoSEQ multiplex PCR; TCRdb stores in-frame clones only, minus some. In the table there are over 95,000 clones, roughly 83% of which are singletons. This material consisted of peripheral blood, taken 28 days after the second AZD1222 dose. These TCRs come from an adult who received the AZD1222 COVID-19 vaccine.

This clone is a singleton in its sample. The gene calls are TRBV10-1 and TRBJ1-2, with D possibly being TRBD1 (6 bases). The CDR3 runs to 13 residues. The V gene's germline CDR1 is WNHNN and CDR2 SYGVQD (reference sequence). Trimming pared 4 bases from V and 2 bases from J, leaving 8 bases between. CDR3 amino acids: CASSAGTNYGYTF. CDR3 nucleotides: TGCGCCAGCAGTGCGGGGACAAACTATGGCTACACCTTC.

The chain employs TRBV5-4 and TRBJ2-1, with TRBD2 matching 8 bases. This CDR3 comprises 15 residues. V gave up 3 bases and J gave up 2 bases; unmatched junction bases: 4. From germline, CDR1 is SGHNT and CDR2 YYREEE (reference sequence). The CDR3 loop is CASSSRTSPYNEQFF. In nucleotides, the CDR3 is TGTGCCAGCAGCTCCCGGACTAGCCCCTACAATGAGCAGTTCTTC. Combining the CDR3 with reference TRBV5-4 and TRBJ2-1 gives the whole variable domain ETGVTQSPTHLIKTRGQQVTLRCSSQSGHNTVSWYQQALGQGPQFIFQYYREEENGRGNFPPRFSGLQFPNYSSELNVNALELDDSALYLCASSSRTSPYNEQFFGPGTRLTVL.

This clone is labeled medium-sized. The chain has TRBV5-1 and TRBJ2-7, with 9 bases lining up with TRBD1. The CDR3 extends over 17 amino acids. The V gene's germline CDR1 is SGHRS and CDR2 YFSETQ. J gave up 6 bases and V 4 bases, and 17 bases lay outside the gene matches. CDR3 DNA: TGCGCCAGCAGCCTATTGTCCGGGACAGGGAGGACGGGCGAGCAGTACTTC. It specifies CASSLLSGTGRTGEQYF. The full variable domain, its missing parts supplied by reference TRBV5-1 and TRBJ2-7, is KAGVTQTPRYLIKTRGQQVTLSCSPISGHRSVSWYQQTPGQGLQFLFEYFSETQRNKGNFPGRFSGRQFSNSRSEMNVSTLELGDSALYLCASSLLSGTGRTGEQYFGPGTRLTVT.

A few counts support this clone. This chain links TRBV2 with TRBJ1-5; possible D gene TRBD1, 6 bases. Trimming took 8 bases from V and 4 from J, leaving 15 bases between them. Germline V CDR1 and CDR2: SNHLY, FYNNEI. The CDR3 covers 14 residues. CDR3 DNA: TGTGCCAGCGCGAGGACAGATAGTAATCAGCCCCAGCATTTT. This translates into CASARTDSNQPQHF.

The chain employs TRBV3-1 (or the pseudogene TRBV3-2) and TRBJ1-1, with D unclear. Trimming removed 3 bases at V and 3 bases at J, with 5 bases between. Germline assignment: CDR1 LGHDT and CDR2 YNNKEL (reference sequence). This CDR3 spans 12 amino acids. CDR3 sequence (DNA): TGTGCCAGCAGCCAGTTGGACACTGAAGCTTTCTTT. This gives the protein CASSQLDTEAFF.

The chain combines TRBV4-3 with TRBJ2-4, with D uncertain. The CDR3 spans 16 residues. Germline loops: CDR1 LGHNA, CDR2 YSLEER. The V end was cut by 0 bases, the J end by 6 bases, with 15 bases between. CDR3: CASSQEWAAVTNIQYF. CDR3 DNA sequence: TGCGCCAGCAGCCAAGAGTGGGCGGCAGTAACAAACATTCAGTACTTC.

The CDR3 nucleotides read TGTGCCAGCAGCCGCACCACGGAGGGGCACTTACGTTACGAGCAGTACTTC. It yields the protein CASSRTTEGHLRYEQYF. V is TRBV7-8 and J is TRBJ2-7; D may be TRBD2 (6 bases). CDR1 is SGHVS, CDR2 FQNEAQ, per germline. This CDR3 region has 17 residues. V lost 5 bases and J lost 4, with 24 bases in between.

This clone was detected only once. The chain employs TRBV4-1 and TRBJ1-1; D might be TRBD1 (5 bases). The CDR3 runs 16 residues. In germline, CDR1 is MGHRA, CDR2 YSYEKL. Trimming shortened V by 0 bases and J by 6 bases, and 17 bases separated the two germline ends. CDR3 amino acids: CASSQDRGGFYSEAFF. As DNA, the CDR3 is TGCGCCAGCAGCCAAGATCGGGGGGGTTTTTATTCTGAAGCTTTCTTT.

The chain carries TRBV5-1 and TRBJ2-7, with 13 bases fitting TRBD2. The CDR3 contains 16 residues. Germline lookup yields CDR1 SGHRS and CDR2 YFSETQ. J lost 6 bases, V lost 4 bases, and 10 bases had no gene match. CDR3 nucleotide sequence: TGCGCCAGCAGCATAGGACTAGCGGGAGTATCGCCCGAGCAGTACTTC. It specifies CASSIGLAGVSPEQYF.

The chain carries TRBV5-4 and TRBJ1-5; D gene ambiguous. Trimming stripped 4 bases from V and 6 bases from J, with 11 bases between. Per germline, CDR1 SGHNT and CDR2 YYREEE (reference sequence). This CDR3 contains 13 residues. CDR3 residues: CASSQDPGQPQHF. The CDR3 region has the DNA TGTGCCAGCAGCCAGGACCCAGGTCAGCCCCAGCATTTT.

The chain combines TRBV6-6 with TRBJ2-7, with 10 bases matching TRBD2. V trimming: 7 bases; J trimming: 2 bases; junction bases outside the gene matches: 5. The CDR3 consists of 14 residues. In germline, CDR1 is MNHNY, CDR2 SVGAGI (reference sequence). The CDR3 is CASTISGGTYEQYF. The DNA for the CDR3 is TGTGCCAGCACTATTAGCGGGGGGACCTACGAGCAGTACTTC.

This sequence joins TRBV5-1 and TRBJ1-2, with 7 bases identical to TRBD1. This CDR3 comprises 16 residues. The germline gives CDR1 SGHRS, CDR2 YFSETQ. V gave up 5 bases and J gave up 3 bases; unmatched junction bases: 13. The CDR3 sequence: CASRSTTGQAYYGYTF. The CDR3 DNA reads TGCGCCAGCAGATCCACTACCGGACAGGCCTACTATGGCTACACCTTC. Complete variable domain (other parts from reference TRBV5-1 and TRBJ1-2): KAGVTQTPRYLIKTRGQQVTLSCSPISGHRSVSWYQQTPGQGLQFLFEYFSETQRNKGNFPGRFSGRQFSNSRSEMNVSTLELGDSALYLCASRSTTGQAYYGYTFGSGTRLTVV.

This clone occurred a few times. The chain joins TRBV19 to TRBJ2-7; possibly TRBD1 for D (5 bases). Trimming pared 0 bases from V and 1 base from J, leaving 13 bases between. In germline, CDR1 is LNHDA, CDR2 SQIVND (reference sequence). This CDR3 has 16 residues. As DNA, the CDR3 is TGTGCCAGTAGTATAGAGGCGCGGCAGGGATCCTACGAGCAGTACTTC. It codes for CASSIEARQGSYEQYF.

V gene TRBV6-5 combines with J gene TRBJ1-2; TRBD1 agrees at 9 bases. Germline lookup yields CDR1 MNHEY and CDR2 SVGAGI. V was clipped by 7 bases and J by 8 bases; unmatched bases: 5. The CDR3 spans 12 residues. The CDR3, as DNA: TGTGCCAGCATGGGGGACAGGGACGGCTACACCTTC. Translated: CASMGDRDGYTF.

CDR3 amino acids: CATSRGTHNYGYTF. As DNA, the CDR3 is TGTGCCACCAGCAGGGGCACTCACAACTATGGCTACACCTTC. The rearrangement uses TRBV24-1 and TRBJ1-2; D is perhaps TRBD1 (6 bases). This CDR3 is built from 14 residues. Germline V gives CDR1 KGHDR, CDR2 SFDVKD. Trimming removed 7 bases at V and 2 bases at J, with 13 bases between.

The chain uses TRBV6-1 and TRBJ1-6, with D maybe TRBD1 (5 bases). CDR3 length: 16 residues. Per the germline V gene, CDR1 is MNHNS and CDR2 is SASEGT. The V and J ends lost 1 base and 0 bases respectively, with 7 bases between them. For the CDR3, the DNA is TGTGCCAGCAGTGAAGGGGGGACCTCCTATAATTCACCCCTCCACTTT. It is translated as CASSEGGTSYNSPLHF.

The genes are TRBV3-1 (or the pseudogene TRBV3-2) and TRBJ1-3; D gene unclear. Germline V gives CDR1 LGHDT, CDR2 YNNKEL (reference sequence). V was trimmed by 0 bases and J by 4 bases, leaving 13 bases between them. The CDR3 totals 16 residues. CDR3 sequence: CASSQDLGTVGNTIYF. The DNA for the CDR3 is TGTGCCAGCAGCCAAGATCTTGGTACAGTCGGAAACACCATATATTTT.

This clone was detected only a few times. The rearrangement joins TRBV5-6 to TRBJ2-3, with a tentative D call TRBD2 (6 bases). This CDR3 has 16 amino acids. The germline V gene has CDR1 SGHDT and CDR2 YYEEEE. V was cut by 3 bases and J by 0 bases, with 14 bases left in between. This CDR3 is CASSWGGSGSTDTQYF. The CDR3 DNA reads TGTGCCAGCAGCTGGGGAGGTAGCGGTAGCACAGATACGCAGTATTTT.

This clone was seen just once. The chain links TRBV5-1 to TRBJ1-5; 10 bases line up with TRBD1. The CDR3 consists of 19 residues. The V and J ends lost 2 bases and 0 bases, in that order; junction bases with no gene match: 11. The germline CDR1 and CDR2 sequences are SGHRS and YFSETQ. CDR3 amino acids: CASSFRRDRGKYSNQPQHF. CDR3 sequence (DNA): TGCGCCAGCAGCTTCAGGCGGGACAGGGGAAAATATAGCAATCAGCCCCAGCATTTT.

This clone was seen only a few times. The V call is TRBV30, the J call TRBJ1-2; the D gene is possibly TRBD1 (5 bases). Germline CDR1 reads GTSNPN; CDR2 reads SVGIG (reference sequence). V was cut by 0 bases and J by 7 bases, with 12 bases left in between. The CDR3 covers 13 residues. For the CDR3, the DNA is TGTGCCTGGAGTGTGGAGGGGTGGGGTGGCTACACCTTC. Translated, it gives CAWSVEGWGGYTF.

The gene calls are TRBV9 and TRBJ2-4; TRBD2 agrees at 10 bases. J lost 1 base, V lost 2 bases, and 6 bases had no gene match. CDR1 and CDR2 from the germline V gene are SGDLS and YYNGEE. This CDR3 is 17 amino acids long. The CDR3 loop reads CASSVLAGVLAKNIQYF. CDR3 DNA sequence: TGTGCCAGCAGCGTTCTAGCGGGAGTGCTGGCCAAAAACATTCAGTACTTC.

V and J are TRBV5-6 and TRBJ1-6; no clear D. Trimming stripped 1 base from V and 14 bases from J, with 10 bases between. The CDR3 is 12 amino acids. The germline CDR1 and CDR2 sequences are SGHDT and YYEEEE. The CDR3 DNA follows: TGTGCCAGCAGCTTGTCGTGGGGATCCCTCCACTTT. It encodes CASSLSWGSLHF.

Here the CDR3 reads CASSLVSFGVGTSDNEQFF. In DNA form, the CDR3 reads TGTGCCAGCAGCTTAGTTTCTTTTGGCGTCGGGACTAGCGACAATGAGCAGTTCTTC. The chain links TRBV7-2 to TRBJ2-1; TRBD2 matches at 10 bases. Trimming removed 1 base from V and 5 bases from J; junction bases left unmatched: 14. The CDR3 extends over 19 amino acids. In germline, CDR1 is SGHTA, CDR2 FQGNSA.

The chain has TRBV6-1 and TRBJ1-2; D is perhaps TRBD1 (5 bases). V lost 3 bases and J lost 3, with 5 bases in between. Germline values: CDR1 MNHNS, CDR2 SASEGT. The CDR3 totals 12 residues. In DNA form, the CDR3 reads TGTGCCAGCAGTGAGGGGCACTATGGCTACACCTTC. This gives the protein CASSEGHYGYTF.

The CDR3 region is CASSTSGGFSYNEQFF. CDR3 coding DNA: TGCGCCAGCAGCACTAGCGGGGGGTTCTCCTACAATGAGCAGTTCTTC. The chain couples TRBV5-1 to TRBJ2-1; 12 bases align to TRBD2. V lost 4 bases and J lost 0; bases outside the gene matches: 2. The CDR3 length is 16 residues. The germline CDR1 and CDR2 sequences are SGHRS and YFSETQ.

This chain joins TRBV4-2 and TRBJ2-1, with 10 bases fitting TRBD2. The CDR3 loop spans 16 amino acids. Germline V lookup: CDR1 LGHNA, CDR2 YNFKEQ. J was trimmed by 4 bases and V by 0 bases; bases with no gene match: 3. This CDR3 is CASSQDFSGGYNEQFF. Here the CDR3 DNA reads TGTGCCAGCAGCCAAGACTTTAGCGGGGGGTACAATGAGCAGTTCTTC.

The chain combines TRBV27 with TRBJ2-2; 9 bases align to TRBD1. Germline CDR1 and CDR2: MNHEY and SMNVEV (reference sequence). V trimming: 1 base; J trimming: 6 bases; junction bases outside the gene matches: 15. The CDR3 extends over 19 amino acids. CDR3 coding DNA: TGTGCCAGCAGTTTATTCTACGTTTCCGGGACAGGGTTCGCCGGGGAGCTGTTTTTT. This translates into CASSLFYVSGTGFAGELFF.